One sample yielded the 18 T cell receptor beta chains listed below, sequenced in a study of cytomegalovirus exposure and HLA in healthy donors. Use of 60 Vbeta and 13 Jbeta primers characterized the PCR. Repertoires were generated with immunoSEQ multiplex PCR, while TCRdb's copy carries only in-frame clones and drops some. The repertoire has about 150,000 clones, around 79% of them found once; the top ten carry 6.7%. The material sequenced was PBMCs. These receptors were obtained from a woman between 40 and 55 years old in good health and CMV-seropositive.

The chain employs TRBV7-3 and TRBJ1-1; weak D call: TRBD1 (5 bases). Trimming left V 2 bases short and J 1 base short, with 8 bases between. CDR1 and CDR2 (germline): SGHTA, FQGTGA. This CDR3 is built from 14 residues. The CDR3 sequence is CASSLGAKNTEAFF. The CDR3 DNA reads TGTGCCAGCAGCTTAGGGGCGAAGAACACTGAAGCTTTCTTT.

V usage is TRBV9 and J usage is TRBJ2-2; D gene uncertain. The CDR3 totals 14 residues. The germline V gene encodes CDR1 SGDLS and CDR2 YYNGEE. V lost 0 bases, J lost 4 bases, and 7 bases lay in between. CDR3 nucleotide sequence: TGTGCCAGCAGCGTAGTTCAGGTCACCGGGGAGCTGTTTTTT. The encoded protein is CASSVVQVTGELFF.

This chain joins TRBV4-1 and TRBJ2-5, with D tentatively TRBD1 (5 bases). From germline, CDR1 is MGHRA and CDR2 YSYEKL. The CDR3 runs 16 residues. V was clipped by 0 bases and J by 5 bases, with 16 bases between them. The CDR3, as DNA: TGCGCCAGCAGCCAAGATAACATTCAGGGATGGGAGACCCAGTACTTC. Translation: CASSQDNIQGWETQYF.

In this sample, this clone turned up a few times. The rearrangement uses TRBV5-1 and TRBJ2-1, with D perhaps matching TRBD1 (5 bases). The CDR3 covers 16 residues. V lost 0 bases and J 3 bases, leaving 13 bases between the germline ends. Germline V gene data show CDR1 as SGHRS and CDR2 as YFSETQ. The CDR3 nucleotides are TGCGCCAGCAGCTTGGTTGGGGCGGCCGACTACAATGAGCAGTTCTTC. Translation: CASSLVGAADYNEQFF.

A single count supports this clone. The rearrangement joins TRBV10-3 to TRBJ2-3, with TRBD1 identical over 9 bases. After removal of 7 bases from V and 8 bases from J, the junction contained 7 bases not matched to a gene. The CDR3 spans 13 residues. Germline V gives CDR1 ENHRY, CDR2 SYGVKD. In nucleotides, the CDR3 is TGTGCCATCACCGGGACAGGGATGGGTACGCAGTATTTT. Protein sequence: CAITGTGMGTQYF.

The V call is TRBV28, the J call TRBJ1-4; D gene unclear. The CDR3 extends over 11 amino acids. Trimming cost V 5 bases and J 8 bases, with 6 bases left between them. CDR1 is MDHEN, CDR2 SYDVKM, per germline. Here the CDR3 DNA reads TGTGCCAGCAGTCTGTTAGAAAAACTGTTTTTT. It translates to CASSLLEKLFF.

CDR3 nucleotides: TGCGCCAGCAGCTTGCGGGGAGTGGAAACTAATGAAAAACTGTTTTTT. Protein: CASSLRGVETNEKLFF. This chain links TRBV5-1 with TRBJ1-4; no reliable D call. The CDR3 covers 16 residues. CDR1 SGHRS and CDR2 YFSETQ come from the germline V gene. V lost 1 base and J 1 base, leaving 11 bases between the germline ends.

The chain employs TRBV14 and TRBJ1-4; D gene uncertain. The ends were cut back, 1 base at V and 1 base at J, with 7 bases in the middle. Germline assignment: CDR1 SGHDN and CDR2 FVKESK. This CDR3 region has 15 residues. The CDR3 protein is CASSQVLGTNEKLFF. The CDR3 DNA reads as TGTGCCAGCAGCCAAGTTCTCGGAACTAATGAAAAACTGTTTTTT.

This clone was seen a few times. This chain connects TRBV5-4 to TRBJ2-3, with D uncertain. The germline CDR1 and CDR2 sequences are SGHNT and YYREEE (reference sequence). The CDR3 consists of 12 residues. V was trimmed by 1 base and J by 2 bases, leaving 2 bases between them. The CDR3 DNA follows: TGTGCCAGCAGCTTGTACACAGATACGCAGTATTTT. Translation: CASSLYTDTQYF.

The gene calls are TRBV5-4 and TRBJ2-5, with 8 bases identical to TRBD1. The germline V gene has CDR1 SGHNT and CDR2 YYREEE (reference sequence). The CDR3 covers 13 residues. The ends lost 1 base at V and 4 bases at J; junction bases unmatched: 0. As DNA, the CDR3 is TGTGCCAGCAGCTTGACAGGGGGAGAGACCCAGTACTTC. Amino acid sequence: CASSLTGGETQYF. Variable domain in full (rest from reference TRBV5-4 and TRBJ2-5): ETGVTQSPTHLIKTRGQQVTLRCSSQSGHNTVSWYQQALGQGPQFIFQYYREEENGRGNFPPRFSGLQFPNYSSELNVNALELDDSALYLCASSLTGGETQYFGPGTRLLVL.

This chain connects TRBV4-1 to TRBJ1-2; D is possibly TRBD1 (6 bases). V lost 3 bases and J lost 8, with 19 bases in between. Germline lookup yields CDR1 MGHRA and CDR2 YSYEKL. The CDR3 runs to 15 residues. The CDR3: CASSQDGTNPRGYTF. The CDR3 coding sequence is TGCGCCAGCAGCCAGGACGGGACAAACCCTCGGGGCTACACCTTC.

This chain uses TRBV5-4 with TRBJ2-2; 7 bases fit TRBD1. The CDR3 runs to 15 residues. V shed 5 bases, J shed 5 bases, and the junction held 9 bases outside the gene matches. From germline, CDR1 is SGHNT and CDR2 YYREEE (reference sequence). CDR3 in amino acids: CASRRFEGATGELFF. The CDR3 nucleotides are TGTGCCAGCAGAAGATTCGAGGGGGCTACCGGGGAGCTGTTTTTT.

CDR3 in DNA: TGTGCCAGTAGTCCCGGGACTTATCCCGAGCAGTACTTC. It translates to CASSPGTYPEQYF. The rearrangement uses TRBV19 and TRBJ2-7; the D gene is possibly TRBD2 (6 bases). This CDR3 comprises 13 residues. Germline V lookup: CDR1 LNHDA, CDR2 SQIVND (reference sequence). With 5 bases removed from V and 6 bases from J, the gap between germline ends came to 14 bases.

The rearrangement joins TRBV11-1 to TRBJ1-3; D uncertain. The germline gives CDR1 SGHAT, CDR2 FQDESV (reference sequence). Trimming took 5 bases from V and 4 from J, leaving 9 bases between them. The CDR3 is made up of 13 amino acids. This chain's CDR3 is CASSPGSGNTIYF. The CDR3 region has the DNA TGTGCCAGCAGCCCGGGATCGGGAAACACCATATATTTT.

V is TRBV5-1 and J is TRBJ2-7; TRBD1 aligns across 7 bases. Trimming at V came to 4 bases and at J to 0 bases, leaving 7 bases not matched to a gene. The CDR3 is made up of 15 amino acids. Germline values: CDR1 SGHRS, CDR2 YFSETQ. The CDR3 reads CASSLTGESSYEQYF. In DNA, the CDR3 is TGCGCCAGCAGCCTCACAGGGGAATCCTCCTACGAGCAGTACTTC. Full variable domain (rest looked up from reference TRBV5-1 and TRBJ2-7): KAGVTQTPRYLIKTRGQQVTLSCSPISGHRSVSWYQQTPGQGLQFLFEYFSETQRNKGNFPGRFSGRQFSNSRSEMNVSTLELGDSALYLCASSLTGESSYEQYFGPGTRLTVT.

The sample holds one count of this clone. The chain has TRBV19 and TRBJ1-2; D ambiguous. V was pared by 8 bases and J by 2 bases, with 15 bases between. The germline gives CDR1 LNHDA, CDR2 SQIVND (reference sequence). This CDR3 is built from 14 residues. This CDR3 reads CASLSPTRNYGYTF. Here the CDR3 DNA reads TGTGCCAGTCTAAGCCCCACGAGGAACTATGGCTACACCTTC.

V and J are TRBV19 and TRBJ1-5; TRBD1 aligns across 11 bases. With V trimmed by 6 bases and J by 6 bases, 7 bases remained unmatched. The germline V gene encodes CDR1 LNHDA and CDR2 SQIVND (reference sequence). The CDR3 contains 15 residues. This CDR3 is CASSKDRGQGQPQHF. CDR3 in DNA: TGTGCCAGTAGCAAGGACAGGGGGCAGGGTCAGCCCCAGCATTTT.

The V gene is TRBV9, the J gene TRBJ1-1, with 9 bases identical to TRBD1. The length of the CDR3 is 14 residues. Germline CDR1 reads SGDLS; CDR2 reads YYNGEE. V shed 1 base, J shed 4 bases, and the junction held 2 bases outside the gene matches. DNA for the CDR3: TGTGCCAGCAGCGTACTGACAGGGGGCACTGAAGCTTTCTTT. It yields the protein CASSVLTGGTEAFF.